This T cell receptor (beta chain) emerged from a study of T-cell memory formation after mild COVID-19. Study at large: Largely donor-specific sequence clusters came from a couple of donors. General study results and limits: Of the contracting clones, CD4+ ones lay mainly in CM and EM, and CD8+ ones in EMRA. From day 15 to 85, contracting clones were balanced between CD4 and CD8, whereas later expanders leaned toward CD4+.

It was 5'RACE with constant-segment primers that produced the TCR alpha and TCR beta cDNA libraries, which carried sample barcodes and UMIs. In TCRdb, the 5' RACE reads were re-called with MiXCR into one record per CDR3 protein. The sample yields over 500,000 distinct CDR3 sequences, about 18% seen once. The V gene's germline CDR1 is DFQATT and CDR2 SNEGSKA (reference sequence). This CDR3 has 14 amino acids. V dropped 1 base and J dropped 7 bases, with 14 bases sitting between them. This clonotype was observed a handful of times. Its antigen is unknown. This chain connects TRBV20-1 to TRBJ2-1; weak D call: TRBD1 (7 bases). The sequencing sample was made of PBMCs or a T cell subset sorted from them (not recorded which). This receptor was obtained from an adult woman who had mild COVID-19 (a few samples of this study predate the infection). Cell type and time point are not known. The CDR3 region has the DNA TGCAGTGCTAGAGTCAGGGGGGCATGGAATGAGCAGTTCTTC. Protein: CSARVRGAWNEQFF.